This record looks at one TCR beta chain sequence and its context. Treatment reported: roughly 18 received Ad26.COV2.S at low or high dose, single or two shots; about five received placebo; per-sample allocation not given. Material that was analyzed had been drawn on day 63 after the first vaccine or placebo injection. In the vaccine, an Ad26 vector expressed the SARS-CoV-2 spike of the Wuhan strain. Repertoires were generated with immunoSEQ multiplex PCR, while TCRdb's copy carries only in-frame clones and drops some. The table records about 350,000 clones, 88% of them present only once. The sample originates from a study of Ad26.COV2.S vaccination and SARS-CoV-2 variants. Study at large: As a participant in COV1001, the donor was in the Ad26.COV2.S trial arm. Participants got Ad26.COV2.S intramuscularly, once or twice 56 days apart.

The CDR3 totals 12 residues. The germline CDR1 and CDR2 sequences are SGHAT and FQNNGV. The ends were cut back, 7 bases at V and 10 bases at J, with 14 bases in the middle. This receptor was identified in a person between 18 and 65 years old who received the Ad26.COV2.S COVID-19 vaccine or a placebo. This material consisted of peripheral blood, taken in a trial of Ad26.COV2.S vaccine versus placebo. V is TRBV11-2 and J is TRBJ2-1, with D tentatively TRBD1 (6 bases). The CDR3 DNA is TGTGCCAGCACGCCAGGGGTAGGGGAGCAGTTCTTC. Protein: CASTPGVGEQFF.